This T cell receptor (beta chain) was identified in a study of tumor and adjacent non-tumor tissue in lung cancer. The library came from three nested PCR rounds adapted from ARM-PCR protocols. TCRdb reanalysed the multiplex PCR reads using MiXCR and keeps one entry per CDR3 protein. The sample shows some 93,000 distinct CDR3 sequences, 65% to 75% of them seen only once. The template was RNA from unsorted bulk tissue. Chemotherapy-naive patients with new lung cancer underwent thoracic surgery in China, August–November 2014. CDR1 and CDR2 from the germline V gene are DFQATT and SNEGSKA (reference sequence). The CDR3 spans 15 residues. V lost 7 bases, J lost 2 bases, and 8 bases stayed unmatched.

The specimen was lung tumor tissue. The receptor's source is a man in his 60s with non-small cell lung cancer. The V and J genes are TRBV20-1 and TRBJ2-3, with 11 bases fitting TRBD2. The CDR3 DNA reads TGCAGTGTTAAGGGGACTAGCGGTTACACAGATACGCAGTATTTT. It is translated as CSVKGTSGYTDTQYF.